These 26 T cell receptor beta chains originate from one sample sequenced in a study of CD8 T cells in ankylosing spondylitis (dated by TCRdb to the late 2010s). Study-wide conclusions, independent of this receptor: A TCR beta motif made up of 7 to 9 highly homologous amino acid variants appeared to be characteristic of blood from ankylosing spondylitis patients.

What these receptors recognize is not known. Libraries were made using 5' RACE. Sequencing was carried out with an Illumina HiSeq 2500. TCRdb reran the public reads through fastp at Q25 and MiXCR, keeping productive beta chains. Identical CDR3 protein sequences are pooled into one entry, listed with their most common genes and DNA. This sample has around 890,000 distinct CDR3 sequences in its table, and 10% to 15% of those were observed once. About 0.5% of the sample belongs to the ten largest clones. Sequencing was carried out using blood, either unsorted or a sorted T cell fraction (not recorded which). The receptors shown here come from a male donor with ankylosing spondylitis.

The table lists this clonotype with a few counts. The chain has TRBV12-3 or TRBV12-4 and TRBJ1-1; 9 nucleotides match TRBD1. The CDR3 is 14 amino acids. V lost 6 bases and J lost 9; bases outside the gene matches: 11. The CDR3 loop reads CASRPGQGKIQAFF. CDR3 DNA: TGTGCCAGCAGACCGGGACAGGGAAAAATTCAAGCTTTCTTT.

J is TRBJ2-7 and V is TRBV5-1; the D gene could be TRBD1 or TRBD2 (5 bases each). Trimming shortened V by 0 bases and J by 6 bases, and 13 bases separated the two germline ends. Germline V gene lookup returns CDR1 SGHRS and CDR2 YFSETQ. The length of the CDR3 is 14 residues. For the CDR3, the DNA is TGCGCCAGCAGCTTGGGAGATACTAGGGGCGAGCAGTACTTC. It encodes CASSLGDTRGEQYF. The full variable domain, completed using reference TRBV5-1 and TRBJ2-7, is KAGVTQTPRYLIKTRGQQVTLSCSPISGHRSVSWYQQTPGQGLQFLFEYFSETQRNKGNFPGRFSGRQFSNSRSEMNVSTLELGDSALYLCASSLGDTRGEQYFGPGTRLTVT.

The rearrangement uses TRBV5-6 and TRBJ2-3; D possibly uses TRBD1 or TRBD2 (5 bases each). The CDR3 consists of 14 residues. Germline CDR1 is SGHDT and CDR2 is YYEEEE. Trimming shortened V by 3 bases and J by 0 bases, and 8 bases separated the two germline ends. The CDR3 region is CASSWDPSTDTQYF. DNA of the CDR3: TGTGCCAGCAGCTGGGACCCTAGCACAGATACGCAGTATTTT. Looking up the rest from reference TRBV5-6 and TRBJ2-3 gives the full variable domain: DAGVTQSPTHLIKTRGQQVTLRCSPKSGHDTVSWYQQALGQGPQFIFQYYEEEERQRGNFPDRFSGHQFPNYSSELNVNALLLGDSALYLCASSWDPSTDTQYFGPGTRLTVL.

This clonotype was observed a handful of times. V gene TRBV4-3 combines with J gene TRBJ2-3; D call uncertain. Germline loops: CDR1 LGHNA, CDR2 YSLEER. This CDR3 is built from 15 residues. The V gene lost 1 base and the J gene lost 0 bases, with 8 bases spanning the gap. CDR3 residues: CASSQGIVSTDTQYF. For the CDR3, the DNA is TGCGCCAGCAGCCAAGGCATAGTGAGCACAGATACGCAGTATTTT.

The chain uses TRBV5-1 and TRBJ2-4, with 8 bases fitting TRBD1. CDR1 and CDR2 from the germline V gene are SGHRS and YFSETQ. V gave up 4 bases and J gave up 3 bases; unmatched junction bases: 3. This CDR3 region has 14 residues. DNA for the CDR3: TGCGCCAGCAGCCAGGACAGGGTCAAAAACATTCAGTACTTC. Protein: CASSQDRVKNIQYF.

In this sample, this clonotype turned up a few times. The chain uses TRBV7-2 and TRBJ2-3, with a possible D match to TRBD2 (5 bases). There are 16 residues in the CDR3. Germline values: CDR1 SGHTA, CDR2 FQGNSA. V dropped 5 bases and J dropped 2 bases, with 17 bases sitting between them. The CDR3 protein is CASSLSVARSTDTQYF. The CDR3 DNA is TGTGCCAGCAGCCTATCGGTAGCGAGGTCCACAGATACGCAGTATTTT.

This chain uses TRBV7-3 with TRBJ2-3; D not resolved. Per germline, CDR1 SGHTA and CDR2 FQGTGA. The CDR3 is made up of 15 amino acids. V shed 3 bases and J shed 4 bases, with 14 bases lying between them. CDR3 in DNA: TGTGCCAGCAGCTTTCTGGGCGGCGGCCCAGATACGCAGTATTTT. Protein: CASSFLGGGPDTQYF.

This clonotype was seen only a few times. The chain joins TRBV18 to TRBJ1-2; tentative D call: TRBD1 (6 bases). This CDR3 has 15 residues. V was shortened by 2 bases and J by 4 bases, with 14 bases between the two germline ends. Germline loops: CDR1 KGHSH, CDR2 LQKENI. CDR3 residues: CASSPSGAGSYGYTF. CDR3 bases: TGTGCCAGCTCACCATCAGGGGCAGGGAGCTATGGCTACACCTTC.

This clonotype was detected only a few times. The V call is TRBV5-1, the J call TRBJ2-1; no reliable D call. The CDR3 covers 13 residues. Germline V CDR1 and CDR2: SGHRS, YFSETQ. V gave up 0 bases and J gave up 8 bases, with 9 bases separating them. In nucleotides, the CDR3 is TGCGCCAGCAGCTTGGCCTCAGGTTATGAGCAGTTCTTC. This translates into CASSLASGYEQFF.

This clonotype has ten or more counts. The chain links TRBV29-1 to TRBJ2-7, with D perhaps matching TRBD1 (5 bases). The CDR3 runs 17 residues. The germline V gene has CDR1 SQVTM and CDR2 ANQGSEA. V dropped 5 bases and J dropped 0 bases, with 23 bases sitting between them. This CDR3 reads CSVSSRAPHSSSYEQYF. DNA for the CDR3: TGCAGCGTTTCGTCCAGGGCTCCCCATTCGAGCTCCTACGAGCAGTACTTC.

This chain joins TRBV20-1 and TRBJ2-5; D assignment may be TRBD1 or TRBD2 (6 bases each). V lost 5 bases to trimming and J lost 5 bases, with 15 bases between them. CDR3 length equals 13 residues. Germline CDR1 DFQATT, CDR2 SNEGSKA (reference sequence). CDR3 in amino acids: CSAPGARRETQYF. CDR3 coding DNA: TGCAGTGCTCCGGGGGCGCGGAGGGAGACCCAGTACTTC.

There are a few counts of this clonotype. The V gene is TRBV7-8, the J gene TRBJ2-1; the D is unclear. The germline V gene has CDR1 SGHVS and CDR2 FQNEAQ. V was pared by 6 bases and J by 2 bases, with 14 bases between. The CDR3 extends over 15 amino acids. The CDR3 nucleotides read TGTGCCAGCAGACCTATCGTCCAGCCCTACAATGAGCAGTTCTTC. Amino acids: CASRPIVQPYNEQFF.

This chain links TRBV4-3 with TRBJ2-7; unclear D gene. Germline-derived CDR1 and CDR2 are LGHNA and YSLEER. Trimming took 0 bases from V and 9 from J, leaving 21 bases between them. This CDR3 region has 16 residues. The CDR3 region has the DNA TGCGCCAGCAGCCAAGATAGCTACAATACCCTACTCGGGCAGTACTTC. Translation: CASSQDSYNTLLGQYF.

This clonotype was recorded a few times. This CDR3 reads CSTGTAGNTIYF. CDR3 bases: TGCAGTACAGGGACGGCTGGAAACACCATATATTTT. The gene calls are TRBV20-1 and TRBJ1-3; weak D call: TRBD1 (6 bases). The length of the CDR3 is 12 residues. Germline V lookup: CDR1 DFQATT, CDR2 SNEGSKA (reference sequence). Trimming stripped 8 bases from V and 2 bases from J, with 10 bases between.

This clonotype was observed at least ten times. J is TRBJ1-6 and V is TRBV5-1, with 7 bases that match TRBD1. The junction had 4 bases not matched to a gene; V was cut back by 4 bases and J by 6 bases. There are 14 residues in the CDR3. The germline gives CDR1 SGHRS, CDR2 YFSETQ. CDR3 sequence (DNA): TGCGCCAGCAGCCGACAGGGTGGTAATTCACCCCTCCACTTT. Translating it yields CASSRQGGNSPLHF.

This clonotype came up once. This chain uses TRBV20-1 with TRBJ2-5; either TRBD1 or TRBD2 may fit D (5 bases each). The CDR3 sequence is 13 residues long. Germline assignment: CDR1 DFQATT and CDR2 SNEGSKA (reference sequence). V gave up 5 bases and J gave up 4 bases, with 14 bases separating them. The CDR3 loop reads CSAPEPGAETQYF. The CDR3 nucleotides read TGCAGTGCTCCCGAACCCGGGGCAGAGACCCAGTACTTC.

V usage is TRBV6-2 or TRBV6-3 and J usage is TRBJ2-3; D unresolved. The germline gives CDR1 MNHEY, CDR2 SVGEGT. V shed 0 bases and J shed 0 bases, with 7 bases lying between them. The CDR3 length is 15 residues. CDR3 DNA sequence: TGTGCCAGCAGTTACTCGAGAGACAGCACAGATACGCAGTATTTT. The encoded protein is CASSYSRDSTDTQYF.

The V and J genes are TRBV5-1 and TRBJ1-3, with no clear D. The V gene lost 3 bases and the J gene lost 2 bases, with 9 bases spanning the gap. The CDR3 contains 14 residues. The germline V gene has CDR1 SGHRS and CDR2 YFSETQ. The CDR3 bases are TGCGCCAGCAGCTCCGGGGAGGCTGGAAACACCATATATTTT. Protein: CASSSGEAGNTIYF.

This clonotype was seen only a few times. The J gene is TRBJ2-2, the V gene TRBV7-2; tentatively, D is TRBD1 (6 bases). Germline CDR1 reads SGHTA; CDR2 reads FQGNSA. The CDR3 consists of 16 residues. Deletions cut 1 base from V and 5 bases from J, with 14 bases between. CDR3 nucleotides: TGTGCCAGCAGCTTAGGAACAGGGATGGGGACCGGGGAGCTGTTTTTT. It specifies CASSLGTGMGTGELFF. Full variable domain (missing parts from reference TRBV7-2 and TRBJ2-2): GAGVSQSPSNKVTEKGKDVELRCDPISGHTALYWYRQSLGQGLEFLIYFQGNSAPDKSGLPSDRFSAERTGGSVSTLTIQRTQQEDSAVYLCASSLGTGMGTGELFFGEGSRLTVL.

This clonotype was detected ten times or more. This chain links TRBV29-1 with TRBJ2-3; D not certain. Between the trimmed V and J ends, which lost 7 bases and 6 bases, there was a span of 11 bases. The length of the CDR3 is 11 residues. Germline V gives CDR1 SQVTM, CDR2 ANQGSEA. The CDR3 DNA reads as TGCAGCGCCACCCTCCGGGATACGCAGTATTTT. Protein product: CSATLRDTQYF.

This clonotype appeared a few times. The chain recombines TRBV6-5 with TRBJ2-3, with D unclear. Trimming cost V 4 bases and J 5 bases, with 10 bases left between them. The germline V gene has CDR1 MNHEY and CDR2 SVGAGI. The CDR3 runs to 13 residues. CDR3 loop: CASSWPGRDTQYF. CDR3 DNA: TGTGCCAGCAGTTGGCCCGGTCGAGATACGCAGTATTTT.

This clonotype appeared a few times. The V call is TRBV6-5, the J call TRBJ2-5, with 8 bases aligning to TRBD1. V gave up 0 bases and J gave up 5 bases; unmatched junction bases: 5. The CDR3 is 15 residues long. Germline V gene data show CDR1 as MNHEY and CDR2 as SVGAGI. The CDR3 nucleotides are TGTGCCAGCAGTTACTCCAGGGGGCCGGGGGAGACCCAGTACTTC. It specifies CASSYSRGPGETQYF.

This clonotype was observed many times. The chain combines TRBV20-1 with TRBJ2-7; possibly TRBD2 for D (6 bases). CDR1 is DFQATT, CDR2 SNEGSKA, per germline (reference sequence). Trimming pared 1 base from V and 2 bases from J, leaving 12 bases between. The CDR3 has 14 amino acids. DNA for the CDR3: TGCAGTGCTAGAGGGGCAGCGGGCACCTACGAGCAGTACTTC. Translating it yields CSARGAAGTYEQYF.

DNA for the CDR3: TGTGCCAGCAGTTTCGGCAGGCTCGATCAGCCCCAGCATTTT. It is translated as CASSFGRLDQPQHF. The V gene is TRBV12-3 or TRBV12-4, the J gene TRBJ1-5; D remains unclear. The CDR3 contains 14 residues. Between the trimmed V and J ends, which lost 3 bases and 5 bases, there was a span of 11 bases.

The genes are TRBV4-3 and TRBJ1-6; D not certain. CDR1 and CDR2 (germline): LGHNA, YSLEER. V lost 1 base and J 8 bases, leaving 6 bases between the germline ends. The CDR3 spans 13 residues. The CDR3, as DNA: TGCGCCAGCAGCCAAGGCGACTATTCACCCCTCCACTTT. It yields the protein CASSQGDYSPLHF.

This clonotype was detected many times. This chain links TRBV5-1 with TRBJ1-1, with D unclear. The ends were cut back, 6 bases at V and 0 bases at J, with 9 bases in the middle. CDR1 is SGHRS, CDR2 YFSETQ, per germline. The CDR3 contains 13 residues. The CDR3 nucleotides read TGCGCCAGCACCGAAACATTGAACACTGAAGCTTTCTTT. Amino acid sequence: CASTETLNTEAFF.